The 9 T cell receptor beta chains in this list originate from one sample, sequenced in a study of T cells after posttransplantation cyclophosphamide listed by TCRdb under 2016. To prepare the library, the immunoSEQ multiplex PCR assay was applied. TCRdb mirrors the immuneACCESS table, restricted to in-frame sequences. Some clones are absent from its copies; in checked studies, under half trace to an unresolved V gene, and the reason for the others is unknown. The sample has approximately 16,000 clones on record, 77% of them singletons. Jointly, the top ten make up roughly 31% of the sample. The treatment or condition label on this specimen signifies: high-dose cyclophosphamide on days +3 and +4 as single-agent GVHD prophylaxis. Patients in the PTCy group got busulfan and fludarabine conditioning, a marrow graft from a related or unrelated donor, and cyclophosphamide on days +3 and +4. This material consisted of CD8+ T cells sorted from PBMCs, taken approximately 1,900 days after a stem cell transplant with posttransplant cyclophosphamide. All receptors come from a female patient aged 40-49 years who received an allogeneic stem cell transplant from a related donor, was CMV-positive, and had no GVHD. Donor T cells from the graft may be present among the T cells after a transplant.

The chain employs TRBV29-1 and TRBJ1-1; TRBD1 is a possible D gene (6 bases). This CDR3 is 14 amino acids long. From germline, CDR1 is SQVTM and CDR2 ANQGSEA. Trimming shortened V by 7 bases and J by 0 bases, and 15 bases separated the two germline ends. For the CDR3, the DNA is TGCAGCGGGACCGGACAGTTTATGAACACTGAAGCTTTCTTT. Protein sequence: CSGTGQFMNTEAFF.

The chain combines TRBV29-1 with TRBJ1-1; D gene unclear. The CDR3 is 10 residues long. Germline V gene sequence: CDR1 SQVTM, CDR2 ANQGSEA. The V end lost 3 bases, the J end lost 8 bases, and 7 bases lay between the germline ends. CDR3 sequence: CSVESGEAFF. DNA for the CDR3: TGCAGCGTTGAGTCCGGGGAAGCTTTCTTT.

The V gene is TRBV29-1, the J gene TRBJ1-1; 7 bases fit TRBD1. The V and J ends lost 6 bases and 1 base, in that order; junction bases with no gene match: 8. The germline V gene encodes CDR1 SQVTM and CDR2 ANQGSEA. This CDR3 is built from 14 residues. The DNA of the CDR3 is TGCAGCGTCGTAACAGGGGCCCCGAACACTGAAGCTTTCTTT. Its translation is CSVVTGAPNTEAFF.

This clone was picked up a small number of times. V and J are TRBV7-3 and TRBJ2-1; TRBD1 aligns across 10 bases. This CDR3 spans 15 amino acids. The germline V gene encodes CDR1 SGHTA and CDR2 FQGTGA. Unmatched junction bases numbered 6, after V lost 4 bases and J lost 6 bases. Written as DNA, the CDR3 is TGTGCCAGCAGCTCCGGACAGGGGGAGGTCAATGAGCAGTTCTTC. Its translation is CASSSGQGEVNEQFF.

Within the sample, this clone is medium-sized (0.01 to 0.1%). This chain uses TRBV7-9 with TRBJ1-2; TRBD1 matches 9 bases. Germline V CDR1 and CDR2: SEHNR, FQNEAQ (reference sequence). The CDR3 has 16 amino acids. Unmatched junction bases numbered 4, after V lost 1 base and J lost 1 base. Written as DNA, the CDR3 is TGTGCCAGCAGCTTAGGGGACAGGGTCTATAACTATGGCTACACCTTC. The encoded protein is CASSLGDRVYNYGYTF.

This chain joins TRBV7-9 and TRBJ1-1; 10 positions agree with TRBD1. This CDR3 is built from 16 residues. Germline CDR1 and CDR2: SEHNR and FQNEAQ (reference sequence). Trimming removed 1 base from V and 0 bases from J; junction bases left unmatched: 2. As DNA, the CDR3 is TGTGCCAGCAGCTTAGGGGGACAGGGGATGAACACTGAAGCTTTCTTT. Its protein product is CASSLGGQGMNTEAFF.

The CDR3, as DNA: TGTGCCATCAGTGAGCACCACCTCTATCTCCTTTCCTACGAGCAGTACTTC. Amino acid sequence: CAISEHHLYLLSYEQYF. J is TRBJ2-7 and V is TRBV10-3; D gene ambiguous. CDR1 ENHRY and CDR2 SYGVKD come from the germline V gene. V dropped 2 bases and J dropped 1 base, with 18 bases sitting between them. The CDR3 spans 17 residues.

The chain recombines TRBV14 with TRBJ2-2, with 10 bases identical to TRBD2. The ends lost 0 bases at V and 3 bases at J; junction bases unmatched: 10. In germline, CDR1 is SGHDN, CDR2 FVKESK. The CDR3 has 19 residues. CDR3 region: CASSQDPASGGGHTGELFF. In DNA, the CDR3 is TGTGCCAGCAGCCAAGATCCGGCTAGCGGGGGCGGGCACACCGGGGAGCTGTTTTTT.

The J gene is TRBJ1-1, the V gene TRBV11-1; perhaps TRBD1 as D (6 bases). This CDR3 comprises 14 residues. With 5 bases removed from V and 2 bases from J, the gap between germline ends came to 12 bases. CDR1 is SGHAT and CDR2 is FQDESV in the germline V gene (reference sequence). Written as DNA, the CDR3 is TGTGCCAGCAGCCCCAAGACAGGAAACACTGAAGCTTTCTTT. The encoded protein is CASSPKTGNTEAFF.